The present T cell receptor (beta chain) was sequenced within a study of graft-versus-host responses after intestinal transplantation. Study information: Multivisceral, liver-intestinal, or isolated intestinal grafts were transplanted into recipients. Study results and caveats: Allografts of patients with graft-donor T cell macrochimerism showed high graft-versus-host to host-versus-graft clone ratios. GvH clonotypes were identified within recipient marrow, with a subset emerging first in ileum or blood.

The CDR3 length is 17 residues. The germline V gene encodes CDR1 SNHLY and CDR2 FYNNEI. V trimming: 0 bases; J trimming: 2 bases; junction bases outside the gene matches: 7. On this clone: Its target is unknown.

The table came from immunoSEQ multiplex PCR; TCRdb's copy has only in-frame clones and leaves some out. The sample consists of under 90,000 clones, 80% to 95% of them appearing once. This TCR was sampled from a human patient who received an intestinal transplant, so some T cells may come from the graft donor. This specimen consisted of PBMCs, obtained 98 days after intestinal transplantation. The chain is built from TRBV2 and TRBJ1-5; 7 bases line up with TRBD1. The CDR3: CASSEALRDSRNQPQHF. In nucleotides, the CDR3 is TGTGCCAGCAGTGAAGCGCTTCGGGACAGCCGCAATCAGCCCCAGCATTTT.